This passage covers 14 T cell receptor beta chains from one sample sequenced in a study of OX40 agonist ivuxolimab in advanced cancers. Data came from immunoSEQ multiplex PCR; TCRdb stores just in-frame clones and leaves some out. The table has about 16,000 clones, about 93% seen once. The sequences come from CD4+ or CD8+ T cells sorted from blood, collected in a trial of the OX40 agonist ivuxolimab. The source is an adult with an advanced solid tumor such as melanoma, head and neck, liver or kidney cancer.

The chain is built from TRBV27 and TRBJ1-1, with a possible D match to TRBD1 (5 bases). CDR1 and CDR2 (germline): MNHEY, SMNVEV (reference sequence). The V end was cut by 1 base, the J end by 4 bases, with 10 bases between. This CDR3 region has 14 residues. CDR3 sequence (DNA): TGTGCCAGCAGTTTATTATTTGGGGGCACTGAAGCTTTCTTT. It codes for CASSLLFGGTEAFF.

The chain joins TRBV19 to TRBJ1-1; D gene unclear. Germline assignment: CDR1 LNHDA and CDR2 SQIVND (reference sequence). V shed 5 bases and J shed 1 base, with 5 bases lying between them. The CDR3 is 12 amino acids. CDR3 nucleotides: TGTGCCAGTAGTTGGTCGAACACTGAAGCTTTCTTT. Residues: CASSWSNTEAFF.

Worth noting for this clone: This could be a read error, since a much larger clone is one nucleotide away. In the same sample, other DNA sequences code for this CDR3. V and J are TRBV6-1 and TRBJ1-1; no clear D gene. Germline V lookup: CDR1 MNHNS, CDR2 SASEGT. The length of the CDR3 is 15 residues. Trimming cost V 0 bases and J 1 base, with 9 bases left between them. The CDR3 coding sequence is TGTGCCAGCAGTGAAGCGCCAGTGGGGAACACTGAAGCTTTCTTT. It yields the protein CASSEAPVGNTEAFF.

The chain couples TRBV7-8 to TRBJ2-1, with D perhaps assigned TRBD1 or TRBD2 (5 bases each). The CDR3 loop spans 13 amino acids. CDR1 and CDR2 from the germline V gene are SGHVS and FQNEAQ. V lost 1 base and J 10 bases, leaving 11 bases between the germline ends. The CDR3 DNA sequence: TGTGCCAGCAGCTTAGTCGGGACGGCCGAGCAGTTCTTC. Residues: CASSLVGTAEQFF.

The chain joins TRBV9 to TRBJ2-2; D unclear. Germline V gene sequence: CDR1 SGDLS, CDR2 YYNGEE. V was trimmed by 4 bases and J by 5 bases, leaving 9 bases between them. This CDR3 has 13 residues. The CDR3 region is CASSIVSTGELFF. The CDR3 nucleotides are TGTGCCAGCAGCATAGTGTCTACCGGGGAGCTGTTTTTT. Supplemented by reference TRBV9 and TRBJ2-2, the full variable domain reads DSGVTQTPKHLITATGQRVTLRCSPRSGDLSVYWYQQSLDQGLQFLIQYYNGEERAKGNILERFSAQQFPDLHSELNLSSLELGDSALYFCASSIVSTGELFFGEGSRLTVL.

This clone was observed once. V and J are TRBV19 and TRBJ2-5; the D gene is possibly TRBD2 (7 bases). With the DNA end fitting TRBJ2-7 better, the J assignment may be wrong. The CDR3 runs 16 residues. From germline, CDR1 is LNHDA and CDR2 SQIVND (reference sequence). CDR3 protein: CASSPRRGPGPYEQYF. The CDR3 bases are TGTGCCAGTAGTCCCAGGCGGGGGCCGGGTCCCTACGAGCAGTACTTC.

The gene calls are TRBV6-5 and TRBJ2-7, with TRBD2 matching 11 bases. CDR1 is MNHEY, CDR2 SVGAGI, per germline. Germline trimming cut 1 base from V and 5 bases from J; bases unmatched to any gene: 7. The CDR3 loop spans 16 amino acids. Written as DNA, the CDR3 is TGTGCCAGCAGTTACTACTTAACTAGCGGGAGAAACGAGCAGTACTTC. This translates into CASSYYLTSGRNEQYF.

The rearrangement joins TRBV5-6 to TRBJ2-5; 7 bases fit TRBD1. Germline V gives CDR1 SGHDT, CDR2 YYEEEE. V shed 4 bases and J 0 bases; nucleotides not matched to a gene: 3. CDR3 length equals 14 residues. CDR3 protein: CASSRDRDQETQYF. The CDR3 nucleotides are TGTGCCAGCAGCCGAGACAGGGACCAAGAGACCCAGTACTTC.

V and J are TRBV10-2 and TRBJ2-2; TRBD1 might be the D (6 bases). CDR1 and CDR2 from the germline V gene are WSHSY and SAAADI. CDR3 length: 14 residues. The V and J ends lost 4 bases and 4 bases respectively, with 10 bases between them. Here the CDR3 DNA reads TGCGCCAGCAGTGTTACAGGGCCCACCGGGGAGCTGTTTTTT. Translation: CASSVTGPTGELFF.

V is TRBV6-5 and J is TRBJ1-2, with unresolved D. This CDR3 region has 14 residues. Germline V gene lookup returns CDR1 MNHEY and CDR2 SVGAGI. The V gene lost 3 bases and the J gene lost 4 bases, with 12 bases spanning the gap. CDR3 sequence (DNA): TGTGCCAGCAGTTATCTACCAGAGACCTATGGCTACACCTTC. Translated, it gives CASSYLPETYGYTF.

On this clone: The junction departs from the called germline gene at one end, perhaps through a read error. The rearrangement joins TRBV7-2 to TRBJ2-7; TRBD2 matches at 9 bases. Germline assignment: CDR1 SGHTA and CDR2 FQGNSA. This CDR3 comprises 12 residues. CDR3 bases: TGTGCCAGCAGCCCGAGAGCGGGGGGTTGGGACTTC. Encoded protein: CASSPRAGGWDF.

This chain uses TRBV5-5 with TRBJ2-7; possible D gene TRBD2, 6 bases. V was pared by 2 bases and J by 1 base, with 10 bases between. The CDR3 covers 14 residues. Germline assignment: CDR1 SGHKS and CDR2 YYEKEE (reference sequence). The DNA for the CDR3 is TGTGCCAGCAGCTTAGCGGGCATTTCCTACGAGCAGTACTTC. This sequence encodes CASSLAGISYEQYF.

This chain joins TRBV2 and TRBJ2-3; 11 bases align to TRBD2. CDR1 SNHLY and CDR2 FYNNEI come from the germline V gene. With V trimmed by 10 bases and J by 3 bases, 21 bases remained unmatched. The CDR3 extends over 19 amino acids. This chain's CDR3 is CATRGVVAGGPVRTDTQYF. The CDR3 DNA sequence: TGTGCCACCAGGGGTGTGGTAGCGGGAGGGCCTGTTCGGACAGATACGCAGTATTTT.

The chain recombines TRBV7-2 with TRBJ2-7; 12 bases match TRBD2. Per germline, CDR1 SGHTA and CDR2 FQGNSA. V was pared by 3 bases and J by 6 bases, with 0 bases of the junction left unmatched. This CDR3 has 13 residues. The CDR3 loop is CASSLTSGSEQYF. The DNA for the CDR3 is TGTGCCAGCAGCTTGACTAGCGGGAGCGAGCAGTACTTC.